These T cell receptor beta chains were read from a single sample in a study of blood T cell repertoires in COVID-19. Generated by immunoSEQ multiplex PCR, the TCRdb table keeps only in-frame clones and is missing some. The sample lists fewer than 350,000 clones, around 87% occurring once. Sequenced material: peripheral blood. The receptors stem from a woman in her forties or fifties who had recovered from COVID-19. CDR3s include the opening cysteine and the closing phenylalanine or tryptophan. Fields, in order: V gene, J gene, clone size, D gene, CDR3 DNA, CDR3 protein. D genes are given only for firm matches. Clone size is shown for a subset of rows, as once, few, many or a class of expanded clone.

>TRBV5-5|TRBJ1-3|NA|TRBD1
TGTGCCAGCAGCCGGGACAGATTCTCTGGAAACACCATATATTTT
CASSRDRFSGNTIYF
>TRBV19|TRBJ1-2|few|NA
TGTGCCAGTAGTGTGCCGGAGGGGAGACGGGGGGCTAACTATGGCTACACCTTC
CASSVPEGRRGANYGYTF
>TRBV5-1|TRBJ2-3|NA|NA
TGCGCCAGCAGCGCCGGGACTTCATTGGGAACAGATACGCAGTATTTT
CASSAGTSLGTDTQYF
>TRBV14|TRBJ1-1|NA|NA
TGTGCCAGCAGCCAAGATGTAAGGAGCACTGAAGCTTTCTTT
CASSQDVRSTEAFF
>TRBV3-1/TRBV3-2|TRBJ2-7|NA|NA
TGTGCCAGCAGCCTCCGCGGTACCTCCTACGAGCAGTACTTC
CASSLRGTSYEQYF
>TRBV28|TRBJ2-7|few|TRBD2
TGTGCCAGCAGTACCTCGGGGGAGGGGCAGTACTTC
CASSTSGEGQYF
>TRBV28|TRBJ1-2|once|NA
TGTGCCAGCGGGCGTCAATATGGCTACACCTTC
CASGRQYGYTF
>TRBV24-1|TRBJ1-6|NA|NA
TGTGCCACTACAGGGTTGCTTTCACCCCTCCACTTT
CATTGLLSPLHF
>TRBV12-3/TRBV12-4|TRBJ2-5|NA|TRBD1
TGTGCCAGCAGGGGACAGGGGAAGGAGACCCAGTACTTC
CASRGQGKETQYF
>TRBV28|TRBJ1-4|NA|TRBD1
TGTGCCAGCAGTTTGGCAGGCAGGGGGCTATGGGGAGGAGAAAAACTGTTTTTT
CASSLAGRGLWGGEKLFF
>TRBV5-4|TRBJ2-2|NA|NA
TGTGCCAGCAGCCCAGCAGCGGCCCCCCGAGGCACCGGGGAGCTGTTTTTT
CASSPAAAPRGTGELFF
>TRBV20-1|TRBJ2-1|NA|NA
TGCAGTGCTCCCGGTAACAATGAGCAGTTCTTC
CSAPGNNEQFF
>TRBV10-3|TRBJ2-7|NA|TRBD2
TGTGCCATCAGTGAGACTAGCGCTCGGTACGAGCAGTACTTC
CAISETSARYEQYF
>TRBV4-1|TRBJ1-4|NA|TRBD1
TGCGCCAGCAACCGACAGGGTCTGCGTGAAAAACTGTTTTTT
CASNRQGLREKLFF
>TRBV5-1|TRBJ2-2|once|TRBD1
TGCGCCAGCAGCTTGGAGGGGGCGACAACCGGGGAGCTGTTTTTT
CASSLEGATTGELFF
>TRBV6-4|TRBJ1-5|once|NA
TGTGCCACGGCGAGGGAAAGCAATCAGCCCCAGCATTTT
CATARESNQPQHF
>TRBV7-2|TRBJ2-7|NA|TRBD1
TGTGCCAGCAGCTTAGCCCGAGGGACAGGGGCAGACGAGCAGTACTTC
CASSLARGTGADEQYF
>TRBV7-8|TRBJ1-4|NA|TRBD1
TGTGCCAGCAGCTCAAGCCGGGACAGCTATAATGAAAAACTGTTTTTT
CASSSSRDSYNEKLFF
>TRBV28|TRBJ2-2|NA|TRBD1
TGTGCCAGCAGTCCACCGGACAGGGGGCTTGCCGGGGAGCTGTTTTTT
CASSPPDRGLAGELFF
>TRBV19|TRBJ2-3|NA|TRBD1
TGTGCCAGTAGTTCACCGACAGGGGCCACAGATACGCAGTATTTT
CASSSPTGATDTQYF
>TRBV6-6|TRBJ2-7|few|NA
TGTGCCAGCAGTTACCCCGAGGGGGGGTCCTACGAGCAGTACTTC
CASSYPEGGSYEQYF
>TRBV5-4|TRBJ1-5|NA|NA
TGTGCCAGCACCTTCGAAAAAAAGAAGGGAACAGGTCAGCCCCAGCATTTT
CASTFEKKKGTGQPQHF
>TRBV24-1|TRBJ2-2|NA|TRBD1
TGTGCCACCAGTGATGGCCCCCCCCTCTCAGGGGGCGGCGGGGAGCTGTTTTTT
CATSDGPPLSGGGGELFF
>TRBV30|TRBJ1-6|few|NA
TGTGCCTGGAGTCCACAACGGGATTCACCCCTCCACTTT
CAWSPQRDSPLHF
>TRBV6-2/TRBV6-3|TRBJ1-5|once|NA
TGTGCCAGCAGTTACCGTTATCAGCCCCAGCATTTT
CASSYRYQPQHF
>TRBV2|TRBJ2-7|NA|TRBD2
TGTGCCAGCAGTGTCTCTAGCGGGAGCTCCCGCGAGCAGTACTTC
CASSVSSGSSREQYF
>TRBV15|TRBJ2-4|NA|NA
TGTGCCACCAGCACTAGGATAGCCAAAAACATTCAGTACTTC
CATSTRIAKNIQYF
>TRBV7-2|TRBJ2-5|NA|TRBD1
TGTGCCAGCAGCTTGGGACAGGGTGGCCAAGAGACCCAGTACTTC
CASSLGQGGQETQYF
>TRBV6-1|TRBJ1-2|NA|NA
TGTGCCAGCAGGTCAAGGGGAGGGCTTAACTATGGCTACACCTTC
CASRSRGGLNYGYTF
>TRBV24-1|TRBJ2-1|NA|TRBD1
TGTGCCACCAGTGATTATACGACAGGGGGAAATGAGCAGTTCTTC
CATSDYTTGGNEQFF
>TRBV6-2/TRBV6-3|TRBJ1-2|NA|TRBD1
TGTGCCAGCAGTTACGACACCGGGACAGGGCTGAGCTATGGCTACACCTTC
CASSYDTGTGLSYGYTF
>TRBV5-4|TRBJ1-1|NA|NA
TGTGCCAGCAGCGGAATAACAGAGAACACTGAAGCTTTCTTT
CASSGITENTEAFF
>TRBV7-9|TRBJ2-3|NA|NA
TGTGCCAGCAGCTTAGTGCCCCACTCAGATACGCAGTATTTT
CASSLVPHSDTQYF
>TRBV5-4|TRBJ1-1|NA|TRBD1
TGTGCCAGCAGCCCCCCCCAGGGGGCCAGCACTGAAGCTTTCTTT
CASSPPQGASTEAFF
>TRBV7-8|TRBJ2-1|few|NA
TGTGCCAGCAGCTCTAGCGCGAGCTCCTACAATGAGCAGTTCTTC
CASSSSASSYNEQFF
>TRBV5-5|TRBJ2-1|NA|NA
TGTGCCAGCAGCTTGGACCGGGGGGCATACAATGAGCAGTTCTTC
CASSLDRGAYNEQFF
>TRBV19|TRBJ2-2|once|NA
TGTGCCAGTAGTGGGGAGGATTGGGGGGAGCTGTTTTTT
CASSGEDWGELFF
>TRBV6-1|TRBJ2-1|NA|TRBD2
TGTGCCAGTTTAGAGCGGGGGGATTACAATGAGCAGTTCTTC
CASLERGDYNEQFF
>TRBV21-1|TRBJ2-7|NA|NA
TGTGCCAGCAGCAAAGCGCTTGCGCGAGGTTTTTACGAGCAGTACTTC
CASSKALARGFYEQYF
>TRBV10-3|TRBJ2-3|once|TRBD2
TGTGCCATCAACAGCGGGGGCACAGATACGCAGTATTTT
CAINSGGTDTQYF
>TRBV4-2|TRBJ2-7|NA|TRBD2
TGTGCCAGCAGCCAAGCGGCACTAGCGGGAGACCTCTCCTACGAGCAGTACTTC
CASSQAALAGDLSYEQYF
>TRBV6-2/TRBV6-3|TRBJ1-1|NA|NA
TGTGCCAGCAGTTACTTTGGGTTCCAGGGAGGCACTGAAGCTTTCTTT
CASSYFGFQGGTEAFF
>TRBV6-5|TRBJ2-7|NA|TRBD1
TGTGCCAGAGACAGGGGATCCTATACCTACGAGCAGTACTTC
CARDRGSYTYEQYF
>TRBV15|TRBJ2-7|NA|TRBD1
TGTGCCACCAGCAGAGAAGGGGGACAGTCGCCCTACGAGCAGTACTTC
CATSREGGQSPYEQYF
>TRBV6-6|TRBJ1-2|NA|TRBD1
TGTGCCAGCTGTGGTTCGCCTCGGGACAGGGTAGGGTTC
CASCGSPRDRVGF
>TRBV11-2|TRBJ1-5|NA|TRBD1
TGTGCCAGCAGCTTGGGACAGATTAATCAGCCCCAGCATTTT
CASSLGQINQPQHF
>TRBV6-1|TRBJ2-3|NA|TRBD2
TGTGCCAGCAGTGATAGGGGACTAGCGGGGTTCACAGATACGCAGTATTTT
CASSDRGLAGFTDTQYF
>TRBV21-1|TRBJ1-2|NA|NA
TGTGCCAGCAGCTTCTGGACACCACCTAACTATGGCTACACCTTC
CASSFWTPPNYGYTF
>TRBV7-3|TRBJ2-1|NA|TRBD1
TGTGCCAGCAGCGACAGGGTAGGGAATGAGCAGTTCTTC
CASSDRVGNEQFF
>TRBV10-3|TRBJ1-2|NA|TRBD1
TGTGCCACCTGGACAGGACTCTATGGCTACACCTTC
CATWTGLYGYTF